What follows are 19 T cell receptor beta chains derived from one specimen sequenced in a study of blood T cell repertoires in COVID-19. Using immunoSEQ multiplex PCR, the repertoire was profiled, and TCRdb retains in-frame clones only, with some absent. The sample carries fewer than 250,000 clones, approximately 85% recorded once. The specimen sequenced was peripheral blood. These receptors came from a man aged 40-49 years with acute or convalescent COVID-19.

This clone has a single count. At one end the junction does not follow the germline gene, possibly because of a read error. The genes are TRBV7-7 and TRBJ1-3; perhaps TRBD1 as D (5 bases). Per germline, CDR1 SSHAT and CDR2 FNYEAQ (reference sequence). The CDR3 contains 14 residues. In nucleotides, the CDR3 is TGTGCTAGCAGCCCTCAGGGACTTGGAAACACCATATATTTT. This translates into CASSPQGLGNTIYF.

The CDR3 sequence: CASSVAGGYNTDTQYF. The CDR3 DNA reads as TGTGCCAGCAGCGTAGCGGGGGGATATAACACAGATACGCAGTATTTT. This chain uses TRBV9 with TRBJ2-3, with 7 bases fitting TRBD2. The ends lost 0 bases at V and 2 bases at J; junction bases unmatched: 6. This CDR3 has 16 residues. Germline lookup yields CDR1 SGDLS and CDR2 YYNGEE.

The chain uses TRBV3-1 (or the pseudogene TRBV3-2) and TRBJ1-4, with TRBD1 identical over 9 bases. This CDR3 is built from 15 residues. Trimming at V came to 0 bases and at J to 8 bases, leaving 4 bases not matched to a gene. CDR1 is LGHDT, CDR2 YNNKEL, per germline (reference sequence). DNA for the CDR3: TGTGCCAGCAGCCAAGAGGGACAGGGTTGGGAAAAACTGTTTTTT. Its translation is CASSQEGQGWEKLFF.

The chain combines TRBV5-4 with TRBJ2-3; tentatively, D is TRBD2 (5 bases). V dropped 6 bases and J dropped 4 bases, with 12 bases sitting between them. This CDR3 has 13 residues. The germline V gene encodes CDR1 SGHNT and CDR2 YYREEE (reference sequence). The CDR3 DNA follows: TGTGCCAGCACCCCGGGAAACGCAGATACGCAGTATTTT. Its protein product is CASTPGNADTQYF.

This clone showed up just a few times. V gene TRBV19 combines with J gene TRBJ1-6; 7 nucleotides align to TRBD1. After removal of 4 bases from V and 4 bases from J, the junction contained 16 bases not matched to a gene. The germline gives CDR1 LNHDA, CDR2 SQIVND (reference sequence). This CDR3 is 19 amino acids long. The CDR3 region is CASSTGQTTGVQYNSPLHF. CDR3 DNA sequence: TGTGCCAGTAGTACGGGACAGACAACCGGTGTCCAGTATAATTCACCCCTCCACTTT.

The rearrangement links TRBV6-6 to TRBJ1-2; D is unresolved. Trimming stripped 4 bases from V and 2 bases from J, with 11 bases between. CDR1 MNHNY and CDR2 SVGAGI come from the germline V gene (reference sequence). The CDR3 covers 14 residues. The CDR3: CASSSITVNYGYTF. CDR3 coding DNA: TGTGCCAGCAGTTCAATAACAGTAAACTATGGCTACACCTTC.

The gene calls are TRBV18 and TRBJ1-6; D is unresolved. CDR3 length: 14 residues. Germline V CDR1 and CDR2: KGHSH, LQKENI. Trimming shortened V by 6 bases and J by 10 bases, and 16 bases separated the two germline ends. CDR3 coding DNA: TGTGCCAGCTCCCCAGACGGGGATCGGTCACCCCTCCACTTT. Protein product: CASSPDGDRSPLHF.

The gene calls are TRBV18 and TRBJ1-1; 7 bases line up with TRBD1. The J segment lost 5 bases and the V segment lost 6 bases, leaving 6 bases of the junction unmatched. Germline loops: CDR1 KGHSH, CDR2 LQKENI. CDR3 length: 13 amino acids. CDR3 nucleotides: TGTGCCAGCTCGGGCTTACAGGGGACTGAAGCTTTCTTT. It specifies CASSGLQGTEAFF. Full variable domain (outside the CDR3, taken from reference TRBV18 and TRBJ1-1): NAGVMQNPRHLVRRRGQEARLRCSPMKGHSHVYWYRQLPEEGLKFMVYLQKENIIDESGMPKERFSAEFPKEGPSILRIQQVVRGDSAAYFCASSGLQGTEAFFGQGTRLTVV.

The genes are TRBV28 and TRBJ1-2; 7 positions agree with TRBD1. The V gene end was trimmed by 5 bases and the J gene end by 3 bases; junction bases not matched to a gene: 6. The CDR3 is made up of 14 amino acids. CDR1 is MDHEN, CDR2 SYDVKM, per germline. The CDR3 here is CASSPRQGYYGYTF. The CDR3 coding sequence is TGTGCCAGCAGTCCAAGACAGGGTTACTATGGCTACACCTTC.

The chain uses TRBV5-3 and TRBJ2-2, with 15 bases identical to TRBD2. TRBV5-3 carries the ORF label, with uncertain function. The length of the CDR3 is 22 residues. V dropped 4 bases and J dropped 0; count of bases not matched to a gene: 16. CDR3 sequence reads: CARSPGMGTSGGTETNTGELFF. DNA for the CDR3: TGTGCCAGAAGCCCGGGGATGGGGACTAGCGGGGGGACTGAAACGAACACCGGGGAGCTGTTTTTT.

This chain connects TRBV5-4 to TRBJ2-5; a weak D match, TRBD1 (5 bases). V was shortened by 2 bases and J by 5 bases, with 16 bases between the two germline ends. The CDR3 spans 15 residues. Germline V CDR1 and CDR2: SGHNT, YYREEE (reference sequence). The CDR3 loop reads CASSLGPGLWETQYF. DNA for the CDR3: TGTGCCAGCAGCTTAGGCCCAGGGTTGTGGGAGACCCAGTACTTC.

This chain uses TRBV5-6 with TRBJ1-2; tentatively, D is TRBD1 (6 bases). Trimming took 0 bases from V and 5 from J, leaving 17 bases between them. The CDR3 is 16 residues long. Germline V gene data show CDR1 as SGHDT and CDR2 as YYEEEE. The CDR3 DNA reads TGTGCCAGCAGCTTGGAAGTTACCGGGACATTATATGGCTACACCTTC. Translated: CASSLEVTGTLYGYTF.

This clone has more than one count but fewer than ten. CDR3 amino acids: CASSHKEGLPWALEAFF. The CDR3 nucleotides are TGTGCCAGCAGTCATAAAGAGGGCCTACCGTGGGCCCTTGAAGCTTTCTTT. The chain carries TRBV28 and TRBJ1-1, with D unresolved. Germline V lookup: CDR1 MDHEN, CDR2 SYDVKM. V dropped 5 bases and J dropped 7 bases, with 26 bases sitting between them. The CDR3 consists of 17 residues. Full variable domain (rest looked up from reference TRBV28 and TRBJ1-1): DVKVTQSSRYLVKRTGEKVFLECVQDMDHENMFWYRQDPGLGLRLIYFSYDVKMKEKGDIPEGYSVSREKKERFSLILESASTNQTSMYLCASSHKEGLPWALEAFFGQGTRLTVV.

V and J are TRBV27 and TRBJ1-2; tentative D call: TRBD1 (6 bases). The V end was cut by 6 bases, the J end by 7 bases, with 18 bases between. Germline values: CDR1 MNHEY, CDR2 SMNVEV (reference sequence). The CDR3 totals 14 residues. The CDR3 sequence: CASSQGRGGGGYTF. CDR3 sequence (DNA): TGTGCCAGCAGCCAGGGCAGGGGAGGGGGTGGCTACACCTTC.

CDR3 region: CASSQDVGGSTDTQYF. The CDR3 nucleotides are TGTGCCAGCAGCCAAGATGTGGGGGGTAGCACAGATACGCAGTATTTT. The chain has TRBV3-1 (or the pseudogene TRBV3-2) and TRBJ2-3; possible D gene TRBD2, 6 bases. The CDR3 loop spans 16 amino acids. Germline CDR1 LGHDT, CDR2 YNNKEL (reference sequence). V dropped 0 bases and J dropped 0 bases, with 10 bases sitting between them.

The chain carries TRBV7-3 and TRBJ1-1, with D maybe TRBD1 (5 bases). CDR1 and CDR2 (germline): SGHTA, FQGTGA. Trimming stripped 7 bases from V and 2 bases from J, with 11 bases between. The CDR3 has 13 residues. Here the CDR3 reads CASKTTANTEAFF. Here the CDR3 DNA reads TGTGCCAGCAAAACGACAGCTAACACTGAAGCTTTCTTT.

The chain is built from TRBV6-6 and TRBJ2-7, with D perhaps TRBD2 (5 bases). Trimming took off 8 bases at V and 2 bases at J, with 10 bases between the two ends. The CDR3 totals 12 residues. The germline gives CDR1 MNHNY, CDR2 SVGAGI (reference sequence). The CDR3 reads CASSTGTYEQYF. The CDR3, as DNA: TGTGCCAGCTCTACGGGGACCTACGAGCAGTACTTC.

This clone came up a few times. This chain links TRBV10-3 with TRBJ1-2; unclear D gene. Trimming pared 10 bases from V and 4 bases from J, leaving 16 bases between. This CDR3 has 13 amino acids. The germline gives CDR1 ENHRY, CDR2 SYGVKD. The CDR3 loop reads CATAGLSVYGYTF. In DNA, the CDR3 is TGTGCCACCGCCGGACTTTCAGTCTATGGCTACACCTTC.

The gene calls are TRBV4-2 and TRBJ2-2, with 9 nucleotides matching TRBD2. Trimming took 6 bases from V and 4 from J; bases not matched to a gene: 6. Germline loops: CDR1 LGHNA, CDR2 YNFKEQ. CDR3 length: 15 amino acids. The CDR3 loop is CASSSQTSGTGELFF. For the CDR3, the DNA is TGTGCCAGCAGTTCACAGACTAGCGGCACCGGGGAGCTGTTTTTT.